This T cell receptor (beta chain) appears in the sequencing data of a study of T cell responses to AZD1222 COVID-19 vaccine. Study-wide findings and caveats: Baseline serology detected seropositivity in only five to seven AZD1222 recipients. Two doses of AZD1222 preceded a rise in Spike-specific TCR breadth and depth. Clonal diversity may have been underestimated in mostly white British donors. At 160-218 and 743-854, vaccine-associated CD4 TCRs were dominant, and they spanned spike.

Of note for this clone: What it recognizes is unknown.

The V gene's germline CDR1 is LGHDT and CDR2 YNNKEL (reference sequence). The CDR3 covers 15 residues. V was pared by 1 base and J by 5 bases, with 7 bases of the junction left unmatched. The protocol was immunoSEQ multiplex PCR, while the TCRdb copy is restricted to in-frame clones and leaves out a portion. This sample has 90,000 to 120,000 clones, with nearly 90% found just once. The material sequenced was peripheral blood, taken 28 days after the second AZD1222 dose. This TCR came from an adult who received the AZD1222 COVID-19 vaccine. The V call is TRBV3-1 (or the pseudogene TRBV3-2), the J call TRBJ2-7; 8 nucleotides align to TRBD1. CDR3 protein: CASSQVDRVIDEQYF. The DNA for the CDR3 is TGTGCCAGCAGCCAAGTGGACAGGGTGATCGACGAGCAGTACTTC.